These 17 T cell receptor beta chains came from one sample sequenced in a study of T cell repertoires in cytomegalovirus infection. TCRdb reprocessed the reads with MiXCR, giving one entry per CDR3 protein. Of about 920,000 distinct CDR3 sequences listed, approximately 31% are singletons. These receptors have no known antigen. The sequencing used cultured CD8+ T cells from PBMCs, collected from culture after CMV antigen stimulation. All receptors come from a human donor in good health (CMV status not recorded). Some clones in this sample may be carry-over from other donors' samples.

This sequence joins TRBV20-1 and TRBJ2-3; 8 bases match TRBD1. This CDR3 comprises 14 residues. Germline values: CDR1 DFQATT, CDR2 SNEGSKA (reference sequence). The V segment lost 3 bases and the J segment 1 base; nucleotides outside the gene matches: 3. The CDR3 reads CSARSGGGTDTQYF. The CDR3 DNA sequence: TGCAGTGCTAGGTCAGGGGGCGGCACAGATACGCAGTATTTT.

Concerning this clonotype: The germline gene is not matched at one end of the junction; a read error may be the cause. The genes are TRBV27 and TRBJ2-1; TRBD2 matches at 13 bases. Germline V gives CDR1 MNHEY, CDR2 SMNVEV (reference sequence). The CDR3 contains 14 residues. CDR3 in amino acids: CASSSGLAGHEQFF. CDR3 bases: TGTGCTAGCAGTTCGGGACTAGCGGGGCATGAGCAGTTCTTC.

In DNA, the CDR3 is TGTGCCAGCAGCCCCGCGGCTGGGAAGCCCCAGCATTTT. Translated, it gives CASSPAAGKPQHF. The chain recombines TRBV9 with TRBJ1-5; no clear D gene. The ends were cut back, 4 bases at V and 8 bases at J, with 13 bases in the middle. There are 13 residues in the CDR3. Per the germline V gene, CDR1 is SGDLS and CDR2 is YYNGEE.

The chain's CDR3 is CASSPRTASNQPQHF. CDR3 DNA: TGTGCCAGCAGTCCCCGCACAGCTAGCAATCAGCCCCAGCATTTT. V is TRBV27 and J is TRBJ1-5; D is ambiguous. V lost 5 bases, J lost 0 bases, and 11 bases lay in between. This CDR3 region has 15 residues. CDR1 and CDR2 from the germline V gene are MNHEY and SMNVEV (reference sequence).

A few counts support this clonotype. The V call is TRBV10-3, the J call TRBJ2-1, with TRBD1 matching 8 bases. The CDR3 runs to 13 residues. Germline CDR1 reads ENHRY; CDR2 reads SYGVKD. With 2 bases clipped from V and 8 bases from J, the junction kept 2 bases outside the gene matches. The CDR3 protein is CAISETQGDEQFF. In DNA form, the CDR3 reads TGTGCCATCAGTGAGACACAGGGGGATGAGCAGTTCTTC.

The chain uses TRBV5-8 and TRBJ1-1; D call uncertain. This CDR3 comprises 10 residues. V lost 1 base, J lost 10 bases, and 5 bases lay in between. The germline V gene encodes CDR1 SGHTS and CDR2 YDEGEE. The CDR3 nucleotides are TGTGCCAGCAGCTTGCAACGAGCTTTCTTT. Its protein is CASSLQRAFF.

The V gene is TRBV6-2 or TRBV6-3, the J gene TRBJ2-7, with 8 bases that match TRBD2. This CDR3 contains 12 residues. Germline values: CDR1 MNHEY, CDR2 SVGEGT. J was trimmed by 5 bases and V by 5 bases; bases with no gene match: 2. The chain's CDR3 is CASSPGGDEQYV. In nucleotides, the CDR3 is TGTGCCAGCAGTCCGGGGGGGGACGAGCAGTACGTC.

V is TRBV27 and J is TRBJ1-5; weak D call: TRBD1 (5 bases). The CDR3 runs to 16 residues. With 2 bases removed from V and 10 bases from J, the gap between germline ends came to 21 bases. CDR1 and CDR2 from the germline V gene are MNHEY and SMNVEV (reference sequence). This chain's CDR3 is CASSLTGIDSVKPQHF. Written as DNA, the CDR3 is TGTGCCAGCAGTTTAACAGGTATCGATTCCGTGAAACCCCAGCATTTT.

This clonotype is a singleton in its sample. The chain is built from TRBV6-2 or TRBV6-3 and TRBJ1-6; perhaps TRBD1 as D (5 bases). In germline, CDR1 is MNHEY, CDR2 SVGEGT. Trimming took 2 bases from V and 7 from J, leaving 6 bases between them. This CDR3 contains 13 residues. In DNA, the CDR3 is TGTGCCAGCAGTTACGACAGAAATTCACCCCTCCACTTT. Translating it yields CASSYDRNSPLHF.

This clonotype turned up a few times. The chain has TRBV4-1 and TRBJ2-3; 8 bases agree with TRBD2. The ends lost 8 bases at V and 2 bases at J; junction bases unmatched: 9. Germline lookup yields CDR1 MGHRA and CDR2 YSYEKL. The CDR3 totals 15 residues. CDR3 loop: CASRGSGVNTDTQYF. In DNA, the CDR3 is TGCGCCAGCCGAGGTAGCGGGGTGAACACAGATACGCAGTATTTT.

The chain employs TRBV28 and TRBJ2-7; 12 bases agree with TRBD2. The CDR3 contains 16 residues. Germline loops: CDR1 MDHEN, CDR2 SYDVKM. V trimming: 4 bases; J trimming: 3 bases; junction bases outside the gene matches: 7. CDR3 sequence (DNA): TGTGCCAGCAGTTCCTGGACTAGCGGGGACCACTACGAGCAGTACGTC. It translates to CASSSWTSGDHYEQYV.

This chain connects TRBV6-1 to TRBJ2-5; 10 positions agree with TRBD2. Germline CDR1 is MNHNS and CDR2 is SASEGT. CDR3 length equals 16 residues. V shed 5 bases, J shed 4 bases, and the junction held 10 bases outside the gene matches. The CDR3 region is CASSYPSSGRGETQYF. For the CDR3, the DNA is TGTGCCAGCAGTTACCCCTCTAGCGGGAGAGGAGAGACCCAGTACTTC.

This rearrangement joins TRBV4-1 to TRBJ1-1; D not resolved. The CDR3 is 14 amino acids. From germline, CDR1 is MGHRA and CDR2 YSYEKL. V was clipped by 3 bases and J by 0 bases, with 8 bases between them. Here the CDR3 DNA reads TGCGCCAGCAGCCAGGCCAGGATGAACACTGAAGCTTTCTTT. Translating it yields CASSQARMNTEAFF.

This clonotype was observed at least ten times. The rearrangement uses TRBV19 and TRBJ1-2; D remains unclear. Germline V gene data show CDR1 as LNHDA and CDR2 as SQIVND (reference sequence). Between the trimmed V and J ends, which lost 4 bases and 4 bases, there was a span of 4 bases. The CDR3 extends over 11 amino acids. The CDR3 is CASSTGYGYTF. CDR3 coding DNA: TGTGCCAGTAGTACCGGCTATGGCTACACCTTC.

This clonotype came up many times. The V call is TRBV12-3 or TRBV12-4, the J call TRBJ1-2; D is ambiguous. V lost 6 bases and J lost 6, with 8 bases in between. There are 11 residues in the CDR3. The CDR3 sequence: CASSSGDGYTF. As DNA, the CDR3 is TGTGCCAGCAGCTCTGGGGATGGCTACACCTTC.

The chain combines TRBV6-2 or TRBV6-3 with TRBJ2-2; D is unresolved. Trimming removed 0 bases from V and 4 bases from J, with 9 bases in between. In germline, CDR1 is MNHEY, CDR2 SVGEGT. This CDR3 comprises 15 residues. The CDR3 DNA is TGTGCCAGCAGTTACTCCACCTTTGGCACCGGGGAGCTGTTTTTT. It yields the protein CASSYSTFGTGELFF.

This clonotype was counted a few times. This chain connects TRBV5-6 to TRBJ2-7; D not certain. Deletions cut 1 base from V and 0 bases from J, with 11 bases between. Germline V gene sequence: CDR1 SGHDT, CDR2 YYEEEE. CDR3 size: 15 residues. CDR3 nucleotides: TGTGCCAGCAGCTTGTATCGTCAAAGCTCCTACGAGCAGTACGTC. Translating gives CASSLYRQSSYEQYV.